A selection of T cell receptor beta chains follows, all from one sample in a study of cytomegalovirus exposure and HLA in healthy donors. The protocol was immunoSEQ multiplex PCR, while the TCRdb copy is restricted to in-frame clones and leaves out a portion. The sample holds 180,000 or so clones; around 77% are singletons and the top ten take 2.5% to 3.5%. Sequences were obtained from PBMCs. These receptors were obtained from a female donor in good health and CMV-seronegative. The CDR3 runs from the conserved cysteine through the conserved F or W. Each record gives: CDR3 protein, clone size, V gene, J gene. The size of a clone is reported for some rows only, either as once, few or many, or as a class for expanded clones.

CASSLGQDLGGYTF	once	TRBV5-1	TRBJ1-2
CASGPTRTTGNYEQYF	.	TRBV7-3	TRBJ2-7
CASPLFWTSGRFGHNEQFF	.	TRBV5-8	TRBJ2-1
CASSLTTDEAFF	.	TRBV7-3	TRBJ1-1
CASSLGPGTAYYGYTF	.	TRBV7-9	TRBJ1-2
CASSLGLAASTDTQYF	once	TRBV11-3	TRBJ2-3
CASSLRGESTEAFF	once	TRBV7-2	TRBJ1-1
CASSLRQGATDTQYF	.	TRBV2	TRBJ2-3
CASSYRQGGTDTQYF	few	TRBV2	TRBJ2-3
CASSKSSGGSSYEQYF	.	TRBV21-1	TRBJ2-7
CASTRDSSYNSPLHF	.	TRBV2	TRBJ1-6
CASSIQNTEAFF	few	TRBV19	TRBJ1-1
CAWSVPGYTEAFF	.	TRBV30	TRBJ1-1
CASSEMNVAGQGTGELFF	.	TRBV6-1	TRBJ2-2
CASSQGLAGTTDTQYF	once	TRBV4-3	TRBJ2-3
CASVTTTGFNYGYTF	.	TRBV6-6	TRBJ1-2
CSVSGLASVASYEQYF	once	TRBV29-1	TRBJ2-7
CASSDRGKTSGPTDTQYF	.	TRBV6-1	TRBJ2-3
CASSGGRGGPVDTQYF	.	TRBV9	TRBJ2-3
CASSIEGLSNQPQHF	.	TRBV19	TRBJ1-5
CATSRGDRGREKLFF	once	TRBV15	TRBJ1-4
CASSVAGGAPGNTIYF	.	TRBV9	TRBJ1-3
CASTQGYYGADTQYF	few	TRBV6-6	TRBJ2-3
CATSRESSGLAGVTDTQYF	.	TRBV15	TRBJ2-3
CASSIVLQGREQYF	few	TRBV19	TRBJ2-7
CASGSGRLETQYF	.	TRBV28	TRBJ2-5
CASGDGTGSNTGELFF	.	TRBV12-5	TRBJ2-2
CASSAPGLVNYEQYF	.	TRBV5-6	TRBJ2-7
CASSPGLAYYEQYF	.	TRBV28	TRBJ2-7
CASSHHTGDPHQPQHF	.	TRBV4-1	TRBJ1-5
CASTSTLGTDTQYF	.	TRBV2	TRBJ2-3
CASSQEVEDSFFMNTEAFF	.	TRBV4-3	TRBJ1-1
CASSQGTFRQYF	.	TRBV14	TRBJ2-7
CASSQDYRDEKLFF	.	TRBV4-3	TRBJ1-4
CASSRVVDSLNEKLFF	.	TRBV27	TRBJ1-4
CASSIGWVWGGGNTEAFF	.	TRBV19	TRBJ1-1
CASSVRLAGSGEQYF	.	TRBV2	TRBJ2-7
CATSGTSIYNEQFF	.	TRBV2	TRBJ2-1
CASSAEDTGELFF	.	TRBV6-4	TRBJ2-2